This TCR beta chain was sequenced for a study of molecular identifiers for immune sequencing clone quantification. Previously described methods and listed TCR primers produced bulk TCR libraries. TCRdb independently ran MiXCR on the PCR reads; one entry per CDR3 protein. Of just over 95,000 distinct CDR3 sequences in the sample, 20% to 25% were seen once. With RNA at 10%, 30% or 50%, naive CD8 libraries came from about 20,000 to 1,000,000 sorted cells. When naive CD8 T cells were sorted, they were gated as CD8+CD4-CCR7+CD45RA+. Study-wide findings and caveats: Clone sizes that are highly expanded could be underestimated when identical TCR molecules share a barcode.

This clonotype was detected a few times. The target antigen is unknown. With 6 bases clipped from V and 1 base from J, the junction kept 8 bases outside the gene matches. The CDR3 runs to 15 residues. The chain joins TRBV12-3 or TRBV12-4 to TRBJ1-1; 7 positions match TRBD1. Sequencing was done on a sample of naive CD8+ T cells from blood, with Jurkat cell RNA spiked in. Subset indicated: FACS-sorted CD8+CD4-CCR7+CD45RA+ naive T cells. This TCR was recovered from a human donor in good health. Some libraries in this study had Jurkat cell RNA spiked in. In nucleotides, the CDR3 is TGTGCCAGCAGCCCGCGACAGGGTACGAACACTGAAGCTTTCTTT. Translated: CASSPRQGTNTEAFF.